The 12 T cell receptor beta chains given below trace back to one sample, sequenced in a study of CD8 T cells in ankylosing spondylitis (dated by TCRdb to 2017 to 2019). Libraries were prepared through 5' RACE. Sequencing used an Illumina HiSeq 2500. TCRdb handled the public reads itself, with Q25 trimming in fastp and clone calling in MiXCR, and kept productive beta chains. Records with the same CDR3 protein are collapsed into one entry carrying the most frequent genes and DNA. This sample has about 180,000 distinct CDR3 sequences in its table, and 9.8% of those were observed once. The leading ten clones occupy roughly 15% of the sample. Sequenced material: blood, either unsorted or a sorted T cell fraction (not recorded which). The receptor set was obtained from a female donor with ankylosing spondylitis or in good health (not recorded which).

In this sample, this clonotype turned up a few times. This rearrangement joins TRBV4-1 to TRBJ2-3; 9 bases are shared with TRBD2. The CDR3 is made up of 12 amino acids. With V trimmed by 0 bases and J by 15 bases, 4 bases remained unmatched. The germline V gene has CDR1 MGHRA and CDR2 YSYEKL. The CDR3 sequence: CASSQDAGTSYF. As DNA, the CDR3 is TGCGCCAGCAGCCAAGATGCCGGGACTAGCTATTTT.

This clonotype was seen repeatedly, ten times or more. The V and J genes are TRBV6-5 and TRBJ1-5, with 7 bases lining up with TRBD1. The CDR3 is 13 residues long. In germline, CDR1 is MNHEY, CDR2 SVGAGI. V gave up 2 bases and J gave up 5 bases; unmatched junction bases: 0. CDR3 nucleotides: TGTGCCAGCAGTTACACAGGGGATCAGCCCCAGCATTTT. Its translation is CASSYTGDQPQHF.

The genes are TRBV15 and TRBJ2-1; 10 positions match TRBD2. CDR1 and CDR2 from the germline V gene are LNHNV and YYDKDF (reference sequence). V lost 5 bases to trimming and J lost 4 bases; unmatched junction nucleotides: 2. The CDR3 runs to 14 residues. The CDR3, as DNA: TGTGCCACCAGCGGGACTAGCGTTTACAATGAGCAGTTCTTC. Its translation: CATSGTSVYNEQFF.

This clonotype was observed a handful of times. CDR3: CSASGQGRFDGYTF. CDR3 sequence (DNA): TGCAGTGCTAGTGGACAGGGAAGGTTTGATGGCTACACCTTC. The chain joins TRBV20-1 to TRBJ1-2; TRBD1 matches 8 bases. The CDR3 is made up of 14 amino acids. Germline CDR1 and CDR2: DFQATT and SNEGSKA (reference sequence). Losses at the gene ends were 3 bases for V and 6 bases for J; bases not matched to a gene: 9.

At least ten counts were recorded for this clonotype. The chain carries TRBV9 and TRBJ2-7; the match to TRBD2 covers 9 bases. The germline gives CDR1 SGDLS, CDR2 YYNGEE. The CDR3 sequence is 15 residues long. J was trimmed by 1 base and V by 4 bases; bases with no gene match: 6. CDR3 sequence: CASSTSGLASYEQYF. The CDR3 region has the DNA TGTGCCAGCAGCACTTCCGGACTAGCGTCCTACGAGCAGTACTTC.

This clonotype was found many times. The chain carries TRBV9 and TRBJ2-5; D might be TRBD2 (6 bases). Germline V CDR1 and CDR2: SGDLS, YYNGEE. Trimming removed 0 bases at V and 2 bases at J, with 8 bases between. The CDR3 covers 14 residues. CDR3 bases: TGTGCCAGCAGCGTAGACGGGGGACAAGAGACCCAGTACTTC. Its protein is CASSVDGGQETQYF.

This clonotype turned up a few times. The chain uses TRBV6-1 and TRBJ1-1, with D unresolved. Germline assignment: CDR1 MNHNS and CDR2 SASEGT. Between the trimmed V and J ends, which lost 6 bases and 5 bases, there was a span of 19 bases. This CDR3 region has 15 residues. This CDR3 is CASRSPGNSGTEAFF. The CDR3, as DNA: TGTGCCAGCAGGTCACCGGGGAACTCGGGAACTGAAGCTTTCTTT.

This chain uses TRBV20-1 with TRBJ2-1; D unclear. The length of the CDR3 is 13 residues. CDR1 and CDR2 (germline): DFQATT, SNEGSKA (reference sequence). Trimming pared 5 bases from V and 0 bases from J, leaving 8 bases between. This CDR3 reads CSAQGLSYNEQFF. In DNA, the CDR3 is TGCAGTGCTCAAGGTCTCTCCTACAATGAGCAGTTCTTC.

This clonotype has at least ten counts. V usage is TRBV9 and J usage is TRBJ2-1; TRBD2 might be the D (5 bases). This CDR3 has 14 amino acids. The V and J ends lost 3 bases and 9 bases respectively, with 16 bases between them. Looked up from germline, CDR1 is SGDLS and CDR2 is YYNGEE. The CDR3 DNA is TGTGCCAGCAGCGAAGCGGAGAGGGTAGGTGAGCAGTTCTTC. This sequence encodes CASSEAERVGEQFF.

The chain uses TRBV13 and TRBJ2-7; 12 bases are shared with TRBD1. Germline CDR1 and CDR2: PRHDT and FYEKMQ (reference sequence). Losses at the gene ends were 8 bases for V and 3 bases for J; bases not matched to a gene: 2. CDR3 length equals 13 residues. CDR3 in DNA: TGTGCCAGCGGGACAGGGGGCAACTACGAGCAGTACTTC. It codes for CASGTGGNYEQYF.

This clonotype came up many times. J is TRBJ1-2 and V is TRBV20-1; unclear D gene. CDR1 is DFQATT, CDR2 SNEGSKA, per germline (reference sequence). V dropped 6 bases and J dropped 2 bases, with 16 bases sitting between them. The CDR3 spans 14 residues. The CDR3 nucleotides read TGCAGTGCACTCCATCTAGACGGGAACTATGGCTACACCTTC. This gives the protein CSALHLDGNYGYTF.

This clonotype has only a few counts. V gene TRBV6-2 or TRBV6-3 combines with J gene TRBJ2-7; D might be TRBD1 (6 bases). Germline V gene lookup returns CDR1 MNHEY and CDR2 SVGEGT. The V gene lost 9 bases and the J gene lost 5 bases, with 17 bases spanning the gap. The CDR3 consists of 13 residues. Here the CDR3 reads CARLTGPRNEQYF. The CDR3 DNA sequence: TGTGCCAGATTGACAGGCCCTCGGAACGAGCAGTACTTC.